These 18 T cell receptor beta chains were all obtained from the same sample, sequenced in a study of long-term antiretroviral therapy in people with HIV. Version v3.0 of the immunoSEQ assay ran at survey level. Here immunoSEQ multiplex PCR was the method, and the copy in TCRdb shows in-frame clones only, minus some. This table holds tens of thousands of clones, 81% found once. This specimen consisted of unsorted PBMCs, obtained 0.1 years before starting antiretroviral therapy. Every receptor here comes from a man aged 35 to 55 with HIV.

The V gene is TRBV30, the J gene TRBJ2-7; no firm D call. CDR1 is GTSNPN and CDR2 is SVGIG in the germline V gene (reference sequence). The CDR3 has 12 amino acids. V was trimmed by 3 bases and J by 3 bases, leaving 9 bases between them. The CDR3 region has the DNA TGTGCCTGGAGCGGAGACTTCTACGAGCAGTACTTC. Translating gives CAWSGDFYEQYF.

The chain combines TRBV19 with TRBJ1-6; perhaps TRBD1 as D (6 bases). CDR1 is LNHDA and CDR2 is SQIVND in the germline V gene (reference sequence). This CDR3 has 14 residues. Trimming removed 6 bases at V and 10 bases at J, with 16 bases between. CDR3 DNA: TGTGCCAGTAGAGGGGGGACACAGGCATCACCCCTCCACTTT. This gives the protein CASRGGTQASPLHF.

The rearrangement uses TRBV5-1 and TRBJ1-2; D remains ambiguous. Trimming removed 2 bases at V and 4 bases at J, with 15 bases between. The CDR3 has 15 amino acids. Looked up from germline, CDR1 is SGHRS and CDR2 is YFSETQ. The CDR3 DNA reads as TGCGCCAGCAGCTTCGACGGACGTAGGACCTATGGCTACACCTTC. It specifies CASSFDGRRTYGYTF.

The J gene is TRBJ1-5, the V gene TRBV28; D unresolved. Germline CDR1 is MDHEN and CDR2 is SYDVKM. Trimming pared 8 bases from V and 2 bases from J, leaving 10 bases between. This CDR3 comprises 13 residues. The CDR3 is CASQIEGNQPQHF. The CDR3 region has the DNA TGTGCCAGCCAGATAGAGGGCAATCAGCCCCAGCATTTT.

V usage is TRBV28 and J usage is TRBJ1-2; no reliable D call. The CDR3 totals 12 residues. Germline V gives CDR1 MDHEN, CDR2 SYDVKM. The V and J ends lost 6 bases and 5 bases respectively, with 10 bases between them. CDR3 sequence (DNA): TGTGCCAGCAGCCTCACTGGGTATGGCTACACCTTC. Its translation is CASSLTGYGYTF.

This clone was seen a few times. The rearrangement links TRBV27 to TRBJ1-5; D not certain. V dropped 7 bases and J dropped 9 bases, with 10 bases sitting between them. The length of the CDR3 is 11 residues. Per the germline V gene, CDR1 is MNHEY and CDR2 is SMNVEV (reference sequence). The CDR3 is CASNLPGPQHF. In DNA, the CDR3 is TGTGCCAGCAACTTACCAGGGCCCCAGCATTTT.

The DNA of the CDR3 is TGCAGTGTCAGGGCCCAGCCCCAGCATTTT. It yields the protein CSVRAQPQHF. This chain joins TRBV20-1 and TRBJ1-5, with a weak D call TRBD1 (5 bases). The ends were cut back, 7 bases at V and 7 bases at J, with 8 bases in the middle. From germline, CDR1 is DFQATT and CDR2 SNEGSKA (reference sequence). The CDR3 runs 10 residues.

The J gene is TRBJ2-2, the V gene TRBV2; the D gene is possibly TRBD1 (5 bases). Between the trimmed V and J ends, which lost 4 bases and 1 base, there was a span of 10 bases. Germline V gene sequence: CDR1 SNHLY, CDR2 FYNNEI. This CDR3 is 15 amino acids long. CDR3 sequence (DNA): TGTGCCAGCAGTGTCCAGGGCGTGAACACCGGGGAGCTGTTTTTT. This codes for CASSVQGVNTGELFF.

V and J are TRBV28 and TRBJ2-3, with 10 nucleotides matching TRBD2. The germline V gene encodes CDR1 MDHEN and CDR2 SYDVKM. J was trimmed by 0 bases and V by 2 bases; bases with no gene match: 14. This CDR3 spans 20 amino acids. The CDR3 DNA sequence: TGTGCCAGCAGTTTAGCGCCGGGACCTTCTAGCGGGGGAAGCACAGATACGCAGTATTTT. Translation gives CASSLAPGPSSGGSTDTQYF.

The chain recombines TRBV5-1 with TRBJ1-3; D is unresolved. The V and J ends lost 4 bases and 3 bases respectively, with 11 bases between them. The CDR3 runs to 14 residues. CDR1 SGHRS and CDR2 YFSETQ come from the germline V gene. CDR3 sequence: CASSLGPGGNTIYF. The CDR3 DNA is TGCGCCAGCAGCCTAGGACCTGGTGGAAACACCATATATTTT.

The sample holds a few counts of this clone. The chain couples TRBV19 to TRBJ2-7; D could derive from TRBD1 or TRBD2 (5 bases each). There are 14 residues in the CDR3. Trimming took 5 bases from V and 5 from J, leaving 16 bases between them. Looked up from germline, CDR1 is LNHDA and CDR2 is SQIVND (reference sequence). CDR3 nucleotide sequence: TGTGCCAGTAGTCTGGGGGAGACCTGGGACGAGCAGTACTTC. Protein product: CASSLGETWDEQYF.

This chain links TRBV27 with TRBJ2-1; 9 nucleotides match TRBD2. The CDR3 totals 17 residues. Germline V gives CDR1 MNHEY, CDR2 SMNVEV (reference sequence). Unmatched junction bases numbered 8, after V lost 3 bases and J lost 2 bases. The CDR3 nucleotides are TGTGCCAGCAGTTTGGAAAGCGGGAGGTTAACCTACAATGAGCAGTTCTTC. Protein: CASSLESGRLTYNEQFF.

The V gene is TRBV11-2, the J gene TRBJ2-3, with D uncertain. Trimming shortened V by 0 bases and J by 6 bases, and 10 bases separated the two germline ends. This CDR3 comprises 14 residues. Germline V lookup: CDR1 SGHAT, CDR2 FQNNGV. The CDR3 region is CASSLDIPTDTQYF. CDR3 bases: TGTGCCAGCAGCTTAGACATACCTACGGATACGCAGTATTTT.

V and J are TRBV19 and TRBJ2-1, with 7 positions matching TRBD2. The germline CDR1 and CDR2 sequences are LNHDA and SQIVND (reference sequence). The CDR3 is 13 amino acids. The ends lost 1 base at V and 12 bases at J; junction bases unmatched: 6. The CDR3 region has the DNA TGTGCCAGTAGTATAGGGCCCCGGGAGGCGCAGTTCTTC. Translated, it gives CASSIGPREAQFF.

The chain carries TRBV6-1 and TRBJ2-7; 9 bases agree with TRBD2. V gave up 1 base and J gave up 2 bases; unmatched junction bases: 0. The CDR3 sequence is 14 residues long. Germline V CDR1 and CDR2: MNHNS, SASEGT. The CDR3 reads CASSEGGGAYEQYF. The DNA for the CDR3 is TGTGCCAGCAGTGAAGGCGGGGGGGCCTACGAGCAGTACTTC.

In this sample, this clone turned up a few times. CDR3 sequence: CASSPGINEKLFF. For the CDR3, the DNA is TGTGCCAGCTCACCAGGGATTAATGAAAAACTGTTTTTT. The rearrangement joins TRBV18 to TRBJ1-4; no clear D gene. This CDR3 has 13 amino acids. Deletions cut 2 bases from V and 4 bases from J, with 5 bases between. The germline CDR1 and CDR2 sequences are KGHSH and LQKENI.

The chain links TRBV4-3 to TRBJ2-3, with D unresolved. Trimming removed 0 bases from V and 5 bases from J, with 6 bases in between. Germline CDR1 and CDR2: LGHNA and YSLEER. This CDR3 region has 13 residues. The chain's CDR3 is CASSQDVEDTQYF. CDR3 nucleotides: TGCGCCAGCAGCCAAGATGTAGAAGATACGCAGTATTTT.

V is TRBV7-8 and J is TRBJ2-2; D gene uncertain. V was pared by 6 bases and J by 5 bases, with 19 bases between. The CDR3 covers 16 residues. Germline V gene data show CDR1 as SGHVS and CDR2 as FQNEAQ. The CDR3 loop is CASRQSRREATGELFF. The CDR3 coding sequence is TGTGCCAGCAGGCAATCACGCCGTGAGGCGACCGGGGAGCTGTTTTTT.